This T cell receptor (beta chain) was sequenced during a study of tumor-infiltrating lymphocytes in primary liver carcinoma. As for the study in general: Maximum tumor diameters ranged from roughly 4.2 to 11 cm, stage T1-T3 N0M0. Study results and limitations: Researchers report that only about 7.5-24% of top clones turned up in all five tumor regions.

Taking about 20-31 mg of unsorted bulk tissue, the authors co-extracted RNA and DNA. Viable tumor cells exceeded 85% in all tumor samples. The investigators made TCR beta cDNA from 400 to 500 ng total RNA, using a constant-region primer. Amplification in three nested multiplex PCR rounds with slightly modified ARM-PCR gave rise to TCR beta libraries. The study ran its first two PCR rounds for approximately 10 cycles each, using TRBV1-TRBV30 forward primers and a C-beta reverse primer. TCRdb ran MiXCR on the multiplex PCR reads and lists one entry per CDR3 protein. The repertoire holds roughly 120,000 distinct CDR3 sequences, with less than 80% as singletons. This CDR3 is 15 amino acids long. Trimming left V 4 bases short and J 7 bases short, with 20 bases between. CDR1 is MNHNY, CDR2 SVGAGI, per germline (reference sequence). Regarding this clonotype: Its antigen remains unknown. A read error is possible here, since a much larger clone lies one base away.

The chain carries TRBV6-6 and TRBJ2-7; perhaps TRBD2 as D (6 bases). The sequenced sample was liver tumor tissue from sampling region 1. Subset meaning: tumor region T1, superior pole. This TCR was sampled from a woman aged 55-69 years with primary liver carcinoma and hepatitis B virus infection. The CDR3 sequence is CASSSRDSIPREQYF. The CDR3 DNA reads as TGTGCCAGCAGTTCCCGGGACTCCATTCCCCGGGAGCAGTACTTC.